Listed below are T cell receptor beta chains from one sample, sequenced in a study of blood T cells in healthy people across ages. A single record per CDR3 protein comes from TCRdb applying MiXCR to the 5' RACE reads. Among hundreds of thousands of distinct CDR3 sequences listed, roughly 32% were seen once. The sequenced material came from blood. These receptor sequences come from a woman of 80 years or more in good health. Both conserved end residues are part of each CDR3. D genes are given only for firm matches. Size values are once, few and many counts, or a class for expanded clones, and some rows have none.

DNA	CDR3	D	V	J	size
TGTACCAGCAGCTTAGCGGGGGGCCGAAGCTCTGGGGCCAACGTCCTGACTTTC	CTSSLAGGRSSGANVLTF	TRBD2	TRBV7-9	TRBJ2-6	NA
TGTGCCAGCAGTGAAACGAAGCCGGGACAGGGATCCCTTTCGAACACTGAAGCTTTCTTT	CASSETKPGQGSLSNTEAFF	TRBD1	TRBV25-1	TRBJ1-1	NA
TGTGCCAGCAGCTTGTATACAGTCAATCGGCCCCAGCATTTT	CASSLYTVNRPQHF	NA	TRBV7-8	TRBJ1-5	few
TGCGCCAGCAGCTTGGACAGGATCCTCGGGGAGCTGTTTTTT	CASSLDRILGELFF	NA	TRBV5-1	TRBJ2-2	NA
TGTGCCAGCAGCTTGGGACAGGGCACAAATACGCAGTATTTT	CASSLGQGTNTQYF	TRBD1	TRBV5-6	TRBJ2-3	NA
TGCAGCGTGGCCAATTTTAATGAAAAACTGTTTTTT	CSVANFNEKLFF	NA	TRBV29-1	TRBJ1-4	many
TGCAGTGCTAGAGATATGGGGAGGGGACGGAACGAGCAGTACTTC	CSARDMGRGRNEQYF	TRBD2	TRBV20-1	TRBJ2-7	NA
TGTGCCAGCAGCTTACCGGTTACAGATACGCAGTATTTT	CASSLPVTDTQYF	NA	TRBV7-2	TRBJ2-3	once
TGTGCCAGCAGCCCCGACAGACCAGGACCCCGCTCTGGGGCCAACGTCCTGACTTTC	CASSPDRPGPRSGANVLTF	NA	TRBV7-8	TRBJ2-6	NA
TGTGCCAGCAGTATCTTCCGACAGGTTCGGCCCCAGCATTTT	CASSIFRQVRPQHF	NA	TRBV2	TRBJ1-5	NA
TGTGCCACCAGTGATGGCGGGGGGGCCTACAATGAGCAGTTCTTC	CATSDGGGAYNEQFF	TRBD2	TRBV24-1	TRBJ2-1	many
TGTGCCAGCAGCTTTTACACCGGTAACACTGAAGCTTTCTTT	CASSFYTGNTEAFF	NA	TRBV9	TRBJ1-1	many
TGCGCCAGCAGCCGGGATCGCGGAGGGGCAAATGATGAGCAGTTCTTC	CASSRDRGGANDEQFF	NA	TRBV5-1	TRBJ2-1	many
TGTGCCAGCAGCTTAGGAGACACCACCTACGAGCAGTACTTC	CASSLGDTTYEQYF	NA	TRBV7-6	TRBJ2-7	many
TGTGCCAGCAGCTTAGGGAACAGGAACAATGAGCAGTTCTTC	CASSLGNRNNEQFF	NA	TRBV7-3	TRBJ2-1	many
TGTGCCTGGAAAAGGACAGGGCCCAACTATGGCTACACCTTC	CAWKRTGPNYGYTF	TRBD1	TRBV30	TRBJ1-2	few
TGTGCCAGTGGCCCTGAGGGTCGAGATACGCAGTATTTT	CASGPEGRDTQYF	NA	TRBV19	TRBJ2-3	NA
TGTGCCAGCAGCGTAGCTGGGACAGCAAACCCAACTAACTATGCCTACACCTTC	CASSVAGTANPTNYAYTF	TRBD1	TRBV9	TRBJ1-2	NA
TGTGCCAGCAGTTTGTCCGAAAATTCACCCCTCCACTTT	CASSLSENSPLHF	NA	TRBV6-6	TRBJ1-6	many
TGTGCCAGCAGCGGTATTACAGGGTGGGGTACTATAGCCAAAAACATTCAGTACTTC	CASSGITGWGTIAKNIQYF	NA	TRBV7-2	TRBJ2-4	NA